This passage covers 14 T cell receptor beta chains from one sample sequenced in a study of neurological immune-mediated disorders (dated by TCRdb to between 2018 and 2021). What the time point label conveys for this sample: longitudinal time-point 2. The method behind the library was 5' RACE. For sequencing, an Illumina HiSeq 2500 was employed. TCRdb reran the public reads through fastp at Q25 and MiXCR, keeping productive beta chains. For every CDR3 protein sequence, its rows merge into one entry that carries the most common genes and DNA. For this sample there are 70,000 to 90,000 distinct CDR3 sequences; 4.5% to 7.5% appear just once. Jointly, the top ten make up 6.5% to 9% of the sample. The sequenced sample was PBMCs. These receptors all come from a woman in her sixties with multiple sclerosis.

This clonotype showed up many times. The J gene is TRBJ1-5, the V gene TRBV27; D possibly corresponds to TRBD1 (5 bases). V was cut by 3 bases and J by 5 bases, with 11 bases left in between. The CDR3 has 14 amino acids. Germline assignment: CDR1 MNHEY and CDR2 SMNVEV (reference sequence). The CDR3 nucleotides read TGTGCCAGCAGTTTGGGAGGGGATTATCAGCCCCAGCATTTT. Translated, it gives CASSLGGDYQPQHF.

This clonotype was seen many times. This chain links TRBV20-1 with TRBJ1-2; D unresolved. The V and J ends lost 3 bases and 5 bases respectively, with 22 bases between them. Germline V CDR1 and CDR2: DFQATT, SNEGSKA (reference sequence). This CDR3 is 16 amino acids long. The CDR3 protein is CSASPLGITGVYGYTF. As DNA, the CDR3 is TGCAGTGCTAGTCCTTTGGGGATCACCGGGGTTTATGGCTACACCTTC.

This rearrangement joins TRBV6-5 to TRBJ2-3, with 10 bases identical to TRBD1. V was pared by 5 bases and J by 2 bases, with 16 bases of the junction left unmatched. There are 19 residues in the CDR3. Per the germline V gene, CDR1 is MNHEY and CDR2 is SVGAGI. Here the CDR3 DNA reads TGTGCCAGCAGTGGGCCCTTCGGGACAGGGGCCTCCTTCACAGATACGCAGTATTTT. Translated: CASSGPFGTGASFTDTQYF.

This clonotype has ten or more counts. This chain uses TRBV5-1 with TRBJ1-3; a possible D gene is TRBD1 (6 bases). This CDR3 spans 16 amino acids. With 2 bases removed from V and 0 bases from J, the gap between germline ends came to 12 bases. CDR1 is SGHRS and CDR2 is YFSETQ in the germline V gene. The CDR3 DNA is TGCGCCAGCAGCTTTGGGACACCGGCCTCTGGAAACACCATATATTTT. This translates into CASSFGTPASGNTIYF.

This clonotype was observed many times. CDR3 loop: CSARVQGVGNEQFF. CDR3 coding DNA: TGCAGTGCTAGAGTACAGGGGGTAGGCAATGAGCAGTTCTTC. The rearrangement joins TRBV20-1 to TRBJ2-1, with 8 bases lining up with TRBD1. Per germline, CDR1 DFQATT and CDR2 SNEGSKA (reference sequence). The CDR3 length is 14 residues. Losses at the gene ends were 1 base for V and 6 bases for J; bases not matched to a gene: 5.

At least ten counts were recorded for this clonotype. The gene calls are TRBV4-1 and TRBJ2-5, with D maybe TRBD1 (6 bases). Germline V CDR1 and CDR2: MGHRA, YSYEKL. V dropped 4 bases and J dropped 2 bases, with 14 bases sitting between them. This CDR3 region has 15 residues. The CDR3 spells CASSRPGQTQETQYF. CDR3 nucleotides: TGCGCCAGCAGCCGCCCCGGACAGACTCAAGAGACCCAGTACTTC.

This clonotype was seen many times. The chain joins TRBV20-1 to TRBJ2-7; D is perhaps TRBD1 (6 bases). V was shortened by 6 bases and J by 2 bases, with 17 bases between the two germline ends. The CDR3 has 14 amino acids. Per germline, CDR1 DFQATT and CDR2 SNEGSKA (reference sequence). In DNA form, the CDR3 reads TGCAGTGCCCCGGACAGCTCAAGAACCTACGAGCAGTACTTC. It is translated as CSAPDSSRTYEQYF.

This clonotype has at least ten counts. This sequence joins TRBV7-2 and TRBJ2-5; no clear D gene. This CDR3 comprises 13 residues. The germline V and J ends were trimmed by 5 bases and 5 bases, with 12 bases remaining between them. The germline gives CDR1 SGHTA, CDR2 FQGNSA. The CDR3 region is CASSPDLLETQYF. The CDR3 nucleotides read TGTGCCAGCAGCCCAGACTTGTTGGAGACCCAGTACTTC. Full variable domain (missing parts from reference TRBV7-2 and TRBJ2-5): GAGVSQSPSNKVTEKGKDVELRCDPISGHTALYWYRQSLGQGLEFLIYFQGNSAPDKSGLPSDRFSAERTGGSVSTLTIQRTQQEDSAVYLCASSPDLLETQYFGPGTRLLVL.

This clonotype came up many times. Here the CDR3 reads CASSSLAPDTQYF. The DNA of the CDR3 is TGTGCCAGCAGCTCCTTAGCGCCAGATACGCAGTATTTT. V usage is TRBV7-8 and J usage is TRBJ2-3; weak D call: TRBD2 (5 bases). The CDR3 has 13 residues. V gave up 4 bases and J gave up 4 bases, with 9 bases separating them. Germline lookup yields CDR1 SGHVS and CDR2 FQNEAQ.

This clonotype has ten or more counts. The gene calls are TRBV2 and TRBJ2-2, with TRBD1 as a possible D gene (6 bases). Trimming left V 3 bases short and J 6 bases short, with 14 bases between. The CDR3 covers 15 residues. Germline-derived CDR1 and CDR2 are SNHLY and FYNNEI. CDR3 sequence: CASSDNRAGAGELFF. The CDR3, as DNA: TGTGCCAGCAGTGACAACAGGGCGGGTGCCGGGGAGCTGTTTTTT.

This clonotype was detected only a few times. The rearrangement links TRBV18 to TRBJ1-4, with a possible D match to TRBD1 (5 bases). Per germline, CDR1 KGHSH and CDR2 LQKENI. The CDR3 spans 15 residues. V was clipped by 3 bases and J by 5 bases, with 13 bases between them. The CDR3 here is CASSPSRAANEKLFF. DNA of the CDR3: TGTGCCAGCTCACCGTCCAGGGCGGCCAATGAAAAACTGTTTTTT.

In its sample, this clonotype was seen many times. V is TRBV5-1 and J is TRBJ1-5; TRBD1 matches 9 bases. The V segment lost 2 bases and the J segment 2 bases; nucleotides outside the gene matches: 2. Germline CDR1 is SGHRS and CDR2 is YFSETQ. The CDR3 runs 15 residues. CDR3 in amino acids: CASSLRTGGNQPQHF. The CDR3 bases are TGCGCCAGCAGCTTAAGGACAGGGGGCAATCAGCCCCAGCATTTT.

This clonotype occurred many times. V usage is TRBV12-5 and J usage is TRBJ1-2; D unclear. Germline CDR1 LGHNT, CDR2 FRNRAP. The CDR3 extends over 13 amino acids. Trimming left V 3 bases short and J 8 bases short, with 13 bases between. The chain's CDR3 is CASGFPPPSGYTF. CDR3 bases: TGTGCTAGTGGTTTTCCCCCCCCGTCCGGCTACACCTTC.

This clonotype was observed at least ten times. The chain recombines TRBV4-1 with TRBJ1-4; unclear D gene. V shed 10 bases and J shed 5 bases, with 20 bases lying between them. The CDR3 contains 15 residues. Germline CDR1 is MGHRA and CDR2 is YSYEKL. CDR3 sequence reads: CATSAPGTGNEKLFF. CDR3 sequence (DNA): TGCGCCACAAGCGCGCCGGGAACGGGGAATGAAAAACTGTTTTTT.